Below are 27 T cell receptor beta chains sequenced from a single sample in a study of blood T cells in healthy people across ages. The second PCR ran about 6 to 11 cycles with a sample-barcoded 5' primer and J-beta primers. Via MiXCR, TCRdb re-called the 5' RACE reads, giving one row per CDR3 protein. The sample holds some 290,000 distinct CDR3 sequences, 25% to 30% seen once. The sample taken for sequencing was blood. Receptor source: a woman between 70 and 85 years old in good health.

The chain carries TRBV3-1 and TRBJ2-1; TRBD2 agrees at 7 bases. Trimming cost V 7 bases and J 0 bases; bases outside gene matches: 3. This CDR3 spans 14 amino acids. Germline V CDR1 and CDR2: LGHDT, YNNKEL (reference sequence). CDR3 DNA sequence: TGTGCCAGCACGGGCGGGAGCTCCTACAATGAGCAGTTCTTC. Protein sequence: CASTGGSSYNEQFF.

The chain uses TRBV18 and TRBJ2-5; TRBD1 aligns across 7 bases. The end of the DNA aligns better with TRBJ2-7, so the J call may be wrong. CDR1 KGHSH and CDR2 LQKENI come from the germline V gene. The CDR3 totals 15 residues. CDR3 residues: CASSLPGTASYEQYF. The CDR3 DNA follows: TGTGCCAGCTCACTCCCCGGGACAGCCTCCTACGAGCAGTACTTC.

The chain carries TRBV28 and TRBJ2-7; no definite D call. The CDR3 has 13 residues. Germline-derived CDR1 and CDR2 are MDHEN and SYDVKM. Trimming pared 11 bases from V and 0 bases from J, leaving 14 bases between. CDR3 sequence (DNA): TGTGCCGCTTTAGACACATACTCCTACGAGCAGTACTTC. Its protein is CAALDTYSYEQYF.

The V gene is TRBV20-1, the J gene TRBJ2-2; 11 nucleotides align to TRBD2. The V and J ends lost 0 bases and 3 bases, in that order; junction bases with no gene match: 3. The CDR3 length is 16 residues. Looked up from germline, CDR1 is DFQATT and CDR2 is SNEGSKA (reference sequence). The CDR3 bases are TGCAGTGCTAGAGATAGCGGGAGGGCCTACACCGGGGAGCTGTTTTTT. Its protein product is CSARDSGRAYTGELFF.

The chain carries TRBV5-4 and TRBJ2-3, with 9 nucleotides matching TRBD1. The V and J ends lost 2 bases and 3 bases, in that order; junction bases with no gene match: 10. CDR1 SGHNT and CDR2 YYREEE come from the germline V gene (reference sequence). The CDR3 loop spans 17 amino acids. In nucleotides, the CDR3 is TGTGCCAGCAGCTTCCCTGGAGGGACAGGGCGTACAGATACGCAGTATTTT. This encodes CASSFPGGTGRTDTQYF.

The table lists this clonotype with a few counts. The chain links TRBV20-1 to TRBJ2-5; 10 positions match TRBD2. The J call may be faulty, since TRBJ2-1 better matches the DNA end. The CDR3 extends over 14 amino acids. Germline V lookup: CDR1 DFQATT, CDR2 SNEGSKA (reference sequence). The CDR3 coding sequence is TGCAGTGCTAATAGCGGGGGGAGAGACAATGAGCAGTTCTTC. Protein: CSANSGGRDNEQFF.

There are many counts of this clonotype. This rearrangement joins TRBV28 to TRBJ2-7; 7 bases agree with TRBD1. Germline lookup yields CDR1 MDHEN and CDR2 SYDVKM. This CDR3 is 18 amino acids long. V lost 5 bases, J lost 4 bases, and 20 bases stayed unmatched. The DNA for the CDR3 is TGTGCCAGCAGTCAACGCCTCCTTAGGACAGGTGGGCGGTACGAGCAGTACTTC. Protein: CASSQRLLRTGGRYEQYF.

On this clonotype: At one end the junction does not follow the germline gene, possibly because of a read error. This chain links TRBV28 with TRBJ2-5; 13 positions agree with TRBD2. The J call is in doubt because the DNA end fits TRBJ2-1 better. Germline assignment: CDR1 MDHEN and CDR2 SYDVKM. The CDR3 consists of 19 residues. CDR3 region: CTSSLDRGLAGIVYNEQFF. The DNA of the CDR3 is TGTACCAGCAGTTTAGATCGGGGACTAGCGGGAATAGTCTACAATGAGCAGTTCTTC.

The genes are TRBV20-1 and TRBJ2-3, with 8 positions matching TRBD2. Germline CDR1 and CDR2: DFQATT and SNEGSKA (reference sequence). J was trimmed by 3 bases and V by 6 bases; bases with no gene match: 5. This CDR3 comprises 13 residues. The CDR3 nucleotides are TGCAGTGCGCGGGAGGAGAATACAGATACGCAGTATTTT. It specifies CSAREENTDTQYF.

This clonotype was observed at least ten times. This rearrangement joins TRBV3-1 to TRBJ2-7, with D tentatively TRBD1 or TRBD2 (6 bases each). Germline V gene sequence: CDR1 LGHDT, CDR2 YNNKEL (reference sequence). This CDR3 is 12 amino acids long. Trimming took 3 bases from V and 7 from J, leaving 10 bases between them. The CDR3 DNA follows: TGTGCCAGCAGCCATGGGGGGCTTGAGCAGTACTTC. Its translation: CASSHGGLEQYF.

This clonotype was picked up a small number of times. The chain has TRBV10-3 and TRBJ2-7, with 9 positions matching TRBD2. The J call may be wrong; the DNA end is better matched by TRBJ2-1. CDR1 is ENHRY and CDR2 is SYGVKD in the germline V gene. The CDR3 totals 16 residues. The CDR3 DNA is TGTGCCATCAAGGAAGGGGCTAGCGGGACCTACAATGAGCAGTTCTTC. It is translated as CAIKEGASGTYNEQFF.

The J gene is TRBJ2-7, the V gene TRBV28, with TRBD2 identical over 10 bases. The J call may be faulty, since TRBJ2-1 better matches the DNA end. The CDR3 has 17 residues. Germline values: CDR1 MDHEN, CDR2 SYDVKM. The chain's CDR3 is CASSVANSAGGPYEQFF. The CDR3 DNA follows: TGTGCCAGCAGTGTTGCCAACTCAGCGGGAGGGCCCTATGAGCAGTTCTTC.

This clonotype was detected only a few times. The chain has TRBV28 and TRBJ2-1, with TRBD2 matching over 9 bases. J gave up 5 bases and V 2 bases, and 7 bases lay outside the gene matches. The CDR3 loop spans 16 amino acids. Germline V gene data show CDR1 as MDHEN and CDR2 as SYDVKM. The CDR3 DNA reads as TGTGCCAGCAGTTTAGGGGGACTAGCCGGTCACAATGAGCAGTTCTTC. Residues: CASSLGGLAGHNEQFF.

DNA for the CDR3: TGTGCCAGCAGTGTCAGCCGGGATTCGACCTACGAGCAGTACTTC. As protein: CASSVSRDSTYEQYF. This chain uses TRBV27 with TRBJ2-5; TRBD2 is a possible D gene (5 bases). The DNA matches TRBJ2-7 better at its end, which makes the J call doubtful. Germline CDR1 is MNHEY and CDR2 is SMNVEV (reference sequence). CDR3 size: 15 residues.

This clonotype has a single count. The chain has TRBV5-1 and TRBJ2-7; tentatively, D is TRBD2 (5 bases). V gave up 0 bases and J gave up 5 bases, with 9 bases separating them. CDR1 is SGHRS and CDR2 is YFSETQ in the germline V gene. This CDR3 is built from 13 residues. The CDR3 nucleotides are TGCGCCAGCAGCTTGGTCCCCGGGGACGAGCAGTACTTC. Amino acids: CASSLVPGDEQYF.

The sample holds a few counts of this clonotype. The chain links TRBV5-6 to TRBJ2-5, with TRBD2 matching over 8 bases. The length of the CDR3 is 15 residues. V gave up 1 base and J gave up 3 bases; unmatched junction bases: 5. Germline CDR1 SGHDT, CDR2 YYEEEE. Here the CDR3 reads CASSLRTSFEETQYF. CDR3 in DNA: TGTGCCAGCAGCTTGAGGACTAGCTTCGAAGAGACCCAGTACTTC.

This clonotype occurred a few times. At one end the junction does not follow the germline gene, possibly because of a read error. The CDR3 loop is CANSLFRTYSFGTGELFF. Here the CDR3 DNA reads TGTGCCAACAGCTTGTTCCGGACATATTCCTTCGGGACCGGGGAGCTGTTTTTT. J is TRBJ2-2 and V is TRBV5-6; D might be TRBD1 (5 bases). CDR3 length: 18 residues. Germline V gene data show CDR1 as SGHDT and CDR2 as YYEEEE.

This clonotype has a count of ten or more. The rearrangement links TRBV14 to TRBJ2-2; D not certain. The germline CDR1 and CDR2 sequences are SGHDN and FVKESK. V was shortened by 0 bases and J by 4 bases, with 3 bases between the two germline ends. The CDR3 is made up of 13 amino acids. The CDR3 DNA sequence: TGTGCCAGCAGCCAAGACCGCACCGGGGAGCTGTTTTTT. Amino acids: CASSQDRTGELFF. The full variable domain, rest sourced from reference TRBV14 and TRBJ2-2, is EAGVTQFPSHSVIEKGQTVTLRCDPISGHDNLYWYRRVMGKEIKFLLHFVKESKQDESGMPNNRFLAERTGGTYSTLKVQPAELEDSGVYFCASSQDRTGELFFGEGSRLTVL.

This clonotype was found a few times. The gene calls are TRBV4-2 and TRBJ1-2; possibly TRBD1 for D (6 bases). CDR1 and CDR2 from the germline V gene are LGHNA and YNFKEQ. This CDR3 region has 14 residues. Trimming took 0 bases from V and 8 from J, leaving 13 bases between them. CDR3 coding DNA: TGTGCCAGCAGCCAAGATGCGGGGGCTGGGGGCTACACCTTC. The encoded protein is CASSQDAGAGGYTF.

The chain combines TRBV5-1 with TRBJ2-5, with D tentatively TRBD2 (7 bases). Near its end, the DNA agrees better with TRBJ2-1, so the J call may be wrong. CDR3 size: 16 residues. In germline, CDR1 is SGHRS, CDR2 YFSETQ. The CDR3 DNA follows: TGCGCCAGCAGCTTGGCCGGGGGGCTCGCTAACAATGAGCAGTTCTTC. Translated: CASSLAGGLANNEQFF.

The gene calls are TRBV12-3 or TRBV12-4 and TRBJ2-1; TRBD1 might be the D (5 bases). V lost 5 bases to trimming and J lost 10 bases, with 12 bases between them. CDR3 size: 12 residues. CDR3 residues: CASSRRAAEQFF. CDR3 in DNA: TGTGCCAGCAGTCGCAGGGCGGCCGAGCAGTTCTTC.

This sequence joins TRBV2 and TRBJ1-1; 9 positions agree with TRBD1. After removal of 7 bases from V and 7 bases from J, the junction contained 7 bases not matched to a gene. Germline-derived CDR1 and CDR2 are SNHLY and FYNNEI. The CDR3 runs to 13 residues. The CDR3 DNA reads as TGTGCCAGCAACGCCGACAGGGGGGTTGAAGCTTTCTTT. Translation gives CASNADRGVEAFF.

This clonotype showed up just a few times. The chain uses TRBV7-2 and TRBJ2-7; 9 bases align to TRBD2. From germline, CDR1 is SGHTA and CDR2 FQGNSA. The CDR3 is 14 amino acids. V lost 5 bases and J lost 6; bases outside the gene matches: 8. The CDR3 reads CASSLRVAGAEQYF. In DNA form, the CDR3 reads TGTGCCAGCAGCCTCAGAGTAGCGGGAGCCGAGCAGTACTTC.

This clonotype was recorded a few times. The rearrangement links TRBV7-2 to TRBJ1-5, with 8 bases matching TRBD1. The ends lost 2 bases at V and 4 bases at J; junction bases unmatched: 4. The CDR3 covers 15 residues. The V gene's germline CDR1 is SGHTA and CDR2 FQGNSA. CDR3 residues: CASSLNRGDNQPQHF. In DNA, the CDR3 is TGTGCCAGCAGCTTAAACAGGGGGGATAATCAGCCCCAGCATTTT.

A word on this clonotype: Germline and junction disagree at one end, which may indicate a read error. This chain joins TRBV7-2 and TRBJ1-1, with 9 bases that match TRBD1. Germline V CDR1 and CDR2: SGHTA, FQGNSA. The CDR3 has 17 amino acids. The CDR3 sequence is CACSPSIRQGENTEAFF. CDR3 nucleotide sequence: TGTGCCTGCAGCCCCTCTATCCGACAGGGGGAAAACACTGAAGCTTTCTTT.

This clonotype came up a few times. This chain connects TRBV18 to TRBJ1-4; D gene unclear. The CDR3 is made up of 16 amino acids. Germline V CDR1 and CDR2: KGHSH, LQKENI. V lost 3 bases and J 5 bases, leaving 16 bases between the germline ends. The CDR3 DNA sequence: TGTGCCAGCTCACCCAAAGCCGTACGGACGAATGAAAAACTGTTTTTT. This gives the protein CASSPKAVRTNEKLFF. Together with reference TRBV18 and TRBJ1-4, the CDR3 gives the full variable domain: NAGVMQNPRHLVRRRGQEARLRCSPMKGHSHVYWYRQLPEEGLKFMVYLQKENIIDESGMPKERFSAEFPKEGPSILRIQQVVRGDSAAYFCASSPKAVRTNEKLFFGSGTQLSVL.

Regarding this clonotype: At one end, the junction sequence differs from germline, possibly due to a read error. CDR3 amino acids: CASSYSIAGNTDTQYF. CDR3 coding DNA: TGTGCCAGCAGTTACTCTATAGCGGGGAACACAGATACGCAGTACTTT. The chain links TRBV6-5 to TRBJ2-3; 8 nucleotides line up with TRBD2. Per the germline V gene, CDR1 is MNHEY and CDR2 is SVGAGI. The CDR3 is 16 amino acids.